One and the same sample provided the 32 T cell receptor beta chains below, sequenced in a study of blood T cell repertoires in COVID-19. The repertoire was sequenced with immunoSEQ multiplex PCR; TCRdb's copy has only in-frame clones and lacks some. The table lists roughly 190,000 clones, more than 70% of them singletons. The sample consisted of peripheral blood. These receptors came from a woman aged 40-49 years who had recovered from COVID-19.

The chain couples TRBV28 to TRBJ1-5, with 8 bases that match TRBD1. V trimming: 6 bases; J trimming: 7 bases; junction bases outside the gene matches: 8. CDR1 is MDHEN, CDR2 SYDVKM, per germline. The CDR3 extends over 14 amino acids. CDR3 DNA: TGTGCCAGCAGCCGCCACAGGGGGGGGCAGCCCCAGCATTTT. Protein: CASSRHRGGQPQHF.

The genes are TRBV10-3 and TRBJ2-7; 9 nucleotides align to TRBD1. Looked up from germline, CDR1 is ENHRY and CDR2 is SYGVKD. The V and J ends lost 5 bases and 5 bases, in that order; junction bases with no gene match: 10. The length of the CDR3 is 15 residues. The CDR3 loop is CAISPKDDRGDEQYF. In DNA form, the CDR3 reads TGTGCCATCAGTCCAAAGGACGACAGGGGGGACGAGCAGTACTTC.

The J gene is TRBJ1-3, the V gene TRBV5-1; 8 bases fit TRBD1. Per the germline V gene, CDR1 is SGHRS and CDR2 is YFSETQ. V shed 3 bases and J 2 bases; nucleotides not matched to a gene: 7. The CDR3 runs to 16 residues. CDR3 DNA: TGCGCCAGCAGCTGGTCGGGACAGGATACTGGAAACACCATATATTTT. Translated: CASSWSGQDTGNTIYF.

This sequence joins TRBV12-3 or TRBV12-4 and TRBJ1-1; D uncertain. This CDR3 spans 12 amino acids. V lost 6 bases, J lost 7 bases, and 12 bases lay in between. The CDR3 region has the DNA TGTGCCAGCAGGGCTTCCCTCCGTGAAGCTTTCTTT. Translating it yields CASRASLREAFF.

The chain uses TRBV30 and TRBJ1-5; 8 bases map to TRBD1. CDR1 is GTSNPN, CDR2 SVGIG, per germline (reference sequence). This CDR3 spans 15 amino acids. V shed 2 bases and J 1 base; nucleotides not matched to a gene: 4. The CDR3 DNA follows: TGTGCCTGGAGTCCGTCAGGGGGCAGCAATCAGCCCCAGCATTTT. This encodes CAWSPSGGSNQPQHF.

The V gene is TRBV2, the J gene TRBJ2-7; TRBD1 matches 8 bases. This CDR3 is built from 14 residues. Trimming removed 7 bases from V and 5 bases from J; junction bases left unmatched: 10. Germline values: CDR1 SNHLY, CDR2 FYNNEI. The CDR3 nucleotides read TGTGCCAGCAATGGGGACAGGACTTCTGACGAGCAGTACTTC. Translating it yields CASNGDRTSDEQYF.

This sequence joins TRBV19 and TRBJ1-4; a weak D match, TRBD1 (6 bases). Trimming took 8 bases from V and 5 from J, leaving 18 bases between them. The CDR3 runs to 15 residues. CDR1 and CDR2 (germline): LNHDA, SQIVND (reference sequence). The CDR3 here is CASRMGDGTNEKLFF. The CDR3 nucleotides are TGTGCCAGTCGGATGGGGGACGGGACAAATGAAAAACTGTTTTTT.

The chain links TRBV29-1 to TRBJ2-7, with D uncertain. Looked up from germline, CDR1 is SQVTM and CDR2 is ANQGSEA. The CDR3 length is 12 residues. V was pared by 5 bases and J by 6 bases, with 14 bases between. The CDR3 sequence: CSVLRSSGEQYF. The DNA for the CDR3 is TGCAGCGTTTTAAGGAGTTCGGGCGAGCAGTACTTC.

J is TRBJ1-3 and V is TRBV9, with unresolved D. The CDR3 has 16 residues. The germline V gene encodes CDR1 SGDLS and CDR2 YYNGEE. V shed 1 base and J shed 0 bases, with 11 bases lying between them. CDR3 bases: TGTGCCAGCAGCGTAACCCAACTAAGCTCTGGAAACACCATATATTTT. This encodes CASSVTQLSSGNTIYF. The whole variable domain, filled in from reference TRBV9 and TRBJ1-3, reads DSGVTQTPKHLITATGQRVTLRCSPRSGDLSVYWYQQSLDQGLQFLIQYYNGEERAKGNILERFSAQQFPDLHSELNLSSLELGDSALYFCASSVTQLSSGNTIYFGEGSWLTVV.

V is TRBV28 and J is TRBJ2-7; maybe TRBD1 (5 bases). The V and J ends lost 1 base and 2 bases respectively, with 9 bases between them. CDR3 length: 14 amino acids. Per germline, CDR1 MDHEN and CDR2 SYDVKM. The CDR3 DNA reads as TGTGCCAGCAGTTTATCGGCAGGGACCTACGAGCAGTACTTC. Amino acid sequence: CASSLSAGTYEQYF.

This chain links TRBV7-6 with TRBJ2-5; 8 nucleotides agree with TRBD2. The CDR3 spans 14 residues. V shed 1 base and J 4 bases; nucleotides not matched to a gene: 2. Germline CDR1 reads SGHVS; CDR2 reads FNYEAQ. The CDR3 spells CASSLGTSGETQYF. The CDR3 nucleotides read TGTGCCAGCAGCTTAGGAACTAGCGGAGAGACCCAGTACTTC.

The chain is built from TRBV10-3 and TRBJ2-1, with 10 bases matching TRBD1. The CDR3 contains 16 residues. Germline loops: CDR1 ENHRY, CDR2 SYGVKD. V was pared by 4 bases and J by 3 bases, with 6 bases of the junction left unmatched. In DNA, the CDR3 is TGTGCCATCAGTGTTCGGGACAGGGGATTCTACAATGAGCAGTTCTTC. As protein: CAISVRDRGFYNEQFF.

V is TRBV6-4 and J is TRBJ1-1; no clear D. The CDR3 has 13 amino acids. Germline V gene lookup returns CDR1 MRHNA and CDR2 SNTAGT. Trimming stripped 2 bases from V and 4 bases from J, with 8 bases between. CDR3 sequence (DNA): TGTGCCAGCAGTGACCAGACGGGCACTGAAGCTTTCTTT. Protein: CASSDQTGTEAFF.

This chain links TRBV20-1 with TRBJ2-7, with D possibly being TRBD2 (5 bases). V was pared by 3 bases and J by 2 bases, with 11 bases between. This CDR3 spans 13 amino acids. Germline V gene lookup returns CDR1 DFQATT and CDR2 SNEGSKA (reference sequence). CDR3 nucleotide sequence: TGCAGTGCTAGTTCTGACTACACCTACGAGCAGTACTTC. It translates to CSASSDYTYEQYF.

V usage is TRBV19 and J usage is TRBJ2-7; D is perhaps TRBD1 (5 bases). CDR1 and CDR2 (germline): LNHDA, SQIVND (reference sequence). The CDR3 is 13 amino acids. Trimming stripped 5 bases from V and 2 bases from J, with 10 bases between. The CDR3 region is CASSYDSTYEQYF. DNA for the CDR3: TGTGCCAGTAGTTACGACAGTACCTACGAGCAGTACTTC.

The chain carries TRBV19 and TRBJ1-1, with TRBD1 as a possible D gene (6 bases). Germline V gene data show CDR1 as LNHDA and CDR2 as SQIVND (reference sequence). This CDR3 spans 14 amino acids. V lost 4 bases and J lost 1, with 10 bases in between. The CDR3 here is CASSTPQGNTEAFF. The DNA for the CDR3 is TGTGCCAGTAGTACCCCACAGGGGAACACTGAAGCTTTCTTT.

In this sample, this clone turned up once. DNA of the CDR3: TGTGCCAGCAGCCAAGATAATATAGCGCTTTACAATGAGCAGTTCTTC. Protein sequence: CASSQDNIALYNEQFF. The V gene is TRBV3-1 (or the pseudogene TRBV3-2), the J gene TRBJ2-1; possible D gene TRBD2, 5 bases. The germline V gene encodes CDR1 LGHDT and CDR2 YNNKEL (reference sequence). The CDR3 is made up of 16 amino acids. V dropped 0 bases and J dropped 4 bases, with 13 bases sitting between them.

V usage is TRBV29-1 and J usage is TRBJ2-7; 7 bases are shared with TRBD1. Germline-derived CDR1 and CDR2 are SQVTM and ANQGSEA. The V and J ends lost 3 bases and 2 bases, in that order; junction bases with no gene match: 13. The CDR3 is made up of 16 amino acids. The CDR3 here is CSVDSGWTGMTYEQYF. The CDR3 coding sequence is TGCAGCGTTGATTCGGGATGGACAGGAATGACCTACGAGCAGTACTTC.

V usage is TRBV5-1 and J usage is TRBJ2-5; D is unresolved. The CDR3 loop spans 15 amino acids. V was pared by 4 bases and J by 2 bases, with 15 bases between. Looked up from germline, CDR1 is SGHRS and CDR2 is YFSETQ. The CDR3: CASSITALLQETQYF. The DNA for the CDR3 is TGCGCCAGCAGCATCACAGCCTTATTACAAGAGACCCAGTACTTC.

This chain joins TRBV11-3 and TRBJ2-2, with TRBD2 matching 10 bases. The junction had 6 bases not matched to a gene; V was cut back by 1 base and J by 7 bases. The V gene's germline CDR1 is SGHNT and CDR2 YENEEA. CDR3 length: 16 residues. CDR3 protein: CASSLGLAGVGGELFF. The CDR3, as DNA: TGTGCCAGCAGCTTAGGGCTAGCGGGAGTTGGCGGGGAGCTGTTTTTT.

Here the CDR3 DNA reads TGTGCCAGCAGCTTAGCCGGGACTAGCGGGAGCTGGTACGAGCAGTACTTC. Protein sequence: CASSLAGTSGSWYEQYF. This sequence joins TRBV7-8 and TRBJ2-7, with 14 bases aligning to TRBD2. This CDR3 contains 17 residues. The germline gives CDR1 SGHVS, CDR2 FQNEAQ. The junction had 5 bases not matched to a gene; V was cut back by 0 bases and J by 4 bases.

This rearrangement joins TRBV12-5 to TRBJ2-1; TRBD2 aligns across 9 bases. This CDR3 is 16 amino acids long. Germline assignment: CDR1 LGHNT and CDR2 FRNRAP. Trimming took 5 bases from V and 8 from J; bases not matched to a gene: 13. The CDR3 coding sequence is TGTGCTAGTGGTCCTCAGGGGCTAGCGGGACGAGATGAGCAGTTCTTC. Its protein product is CASGPQGLAGRDEQFF.

The chain uses TRBV30 and TRBJ1-2; no clear D gene. From germline, CDR1 is GTSNPN and CDR2 SVGIG (reference sequence). The V end was cut by 7 bases, the J end by 4 bases, with 19 bases between. The CDR3 consists of 14 residues. In DNA, the CDR3 is TGTGCCTCTCGGGGTGGGGAATTTTTCTATGGCTACACCTTC. Its translation is CASRGGEFFYGYTF.

V usage is TRBV7-9 and J usage is TRBJ2-2, with D hard to call. Germline CDR1 reads SEHNR; CDR2 reads FQNEAQ (reference sequence). V lost 4 bases, J lost 4 bases, and 7 bases lay in between. CDR3 length: 13 residues. In DNA, the CDR3 is TGTGCCAGCAGCTCACAAACCACCGGGGAGCTGTTTTTT. This codes for CASSSQTTGELFF.

The CDR3 bases are TGTGCCAGCAGCGTTACTAGCGGGGGGAACACCGGGGAGCTGTTTTTT. This encodes CASSVTSGGNTGELFF. This chain connects TRBV7-2 to TRBJ2-2, with 11 bases matching TRBD2. The CDR3 runs to 16 residues. Germline V gene lookup returns CDR1 SGHTA and CDR2 FQGNSA. The trim removed 5 bases at V and 1 base at J, leaving 3 bases unmatched.

The rearrangement uses TRBV19 and TRBJ2-5, with 11 nucleotides matching TRBD2. V dropped 6 bases and J dropped 5; count of bases not matched to a gene: 8. This CDR3 contains 15 residues. Germline loops: CDR1 LNHDA, CDR2 SQIVND (reference sequence). In DNA form, the CDR3 reads TGTGCCAGTAGCCCTAATAGCGGGAGGGCGGAGACCCAGTACTTC. Protein sequence: CASSPNSGRAETQYF.

The chain links TRBV4-2 to TRBJ2-3; D perhaps matches TRBD2 (6 bases). The germline CDR1 and CDR2 sequences are LGHNA and YNFKEQ. This CDR3 spans 15 amino acids. The V and J ends lost 1 base and 5 bases respectively, with 13 bases between them. As DNA, the CDR3 is TGTGCCAGCAGCCAAGGTTCCCCCGGGGGAGATACGCAGTATTTT. Its protein product is CASSQGSPGGDTQYF.

This chain connects TRBV21-1 to TRBJ1-2; the table names TRBD1, a call not compared with the DNA. TRBV21-1 is assigned pseudogene status. The CDR3 consists of 10 residues. Here the CDR3 DNA reads TGTGCCAGCAGCAGGGGGCCGTTCTCCTTC. Translated: CASSRGPFSF.

The chain carries TRBV5-8 and TRBJ1-2, with a weak D call TRBD1 (6 bases). Trimming removed 4 bases at V and 2 bases at J, with 12 bases between. This CDR3 is built from 14 residues. Germline V gene sequence: CDR1 SGHTS, CDR2 YDEGEE. The CDR3 region has the DNA TGTGCCAGCAGCCAACCGGACAGAAACTATGGCTACACCTTC. The encoded protein is CASSQPDRNYGYTF.

The rearrangement joins TRBV25-1 to TRBJ1-6, with TRBD1 matching 9 bases. Germline trimming cut 4 bases from V and 7 bases from J; bases unmatched to any gene: 5. This CDR3 comprises 15 residues. CDR1 and CDR2 (germline): MGHDK, SYGVNS. The CDR3 sequence is CASSGWDRENSPLHF. CDR3 DNA sequence: TGTGCCAGCAGTGGGTGGGACAGGGAAAATTCACCCCTCCACTTT. The entire variable domain, with the rest obtained from reference TRBV25-1 and TRBJ1-6, is as follows: EADIYQTPRYLVIGTGKKITLECSQTMGHDKMYWYQQDPGMELHLIHYSYGVNSTEKGDLSSESTVSRIRTEHFPLTLESARPSHTSQYLCASSGWDRENSPLHFGNGTRLTVT.

This rearrangement joins TRBV9 to TRBJ2-2; possibly TRBD1 for D (6 bases). The CDR3 spans 18 residues. Germline V gene sequence: CDR1 SGDLS, CDR2 YYNGEE. Trimming pared 0 bases from V and 1 base from J, leaving 16 bases between. As DNA, the CDR3 is TGTGCCAGCAGCGTAGCTATTCTGGGCAGGGGGAACACCGGGGAGCTGTTTTTT. Translated: CASSVAILGRGNTGELFF.

This clone was seen more than once but under ten times. The chain links TRBV7-2 to TRBJ2-7, with TRBD2 matching over 10 bases. CDR1 is SGHTA, CDR2 FQGNSA, per germline. V shed 7 bases, J shed 2 bases, and the junction held 5 bases outside the gene matches. The CDR3 contains 14 residues. CDR3 DNA: TGTGCCAGCACCGGGACTAGCGCAACCTACGAGCAGTACTTC. The encoded protein is CASTGTSATYEQYF.